A selection of T cell receptor beta chains follows, all from one sample in a study of post-analysis software for immune sequencing data. TCRdb ran MiXCR on the PCR reads and lists one entry per CDR3 protein. Among 740,000 or so distinct CDR3 sequences listed, around 50% were seen once. Sequencing was done on a sample of blood. The receptors shown here come from a girl aged 10-17 years with multiple sclerosis. Each CDR3 is given with its conserved first and last residue. The D gene is left open where the match is weak. Clone size is given for some rows only: seen once, a few or many times, or a class if the clone is expanded.

>NA|TRBJ1-1|TRBV9|few
TGTGCCAGCAGCGCCGGGCCTACCCCTTGGGGCACTGAAGCTTTCTTT
CASSAGPTPWGTEAFF
>TRBD1|TRBJ2-7|TRBV15|few
TGTGCCACCAGCAGAGTCGATTGGACAGGGAGCTGCGAGCAGTACTTC
CATSRVDWTGSCEQYF
>NA|TRBJ1-1|TRBV5-1|NA
TGCGCCAGCAGCCGATCCTCAGGAACTGAAGCTTTCTTT
CASSRSSGTEAFF
>NA|TRBJ1-4|TRBV9|NA
TGTGCCAGCAGCGGGGATTATAATGAAAAACTGTTTTTT
CASSGDYNEKLFF
>NA|TRBJ2-1|TRBV4-1|NA
TGCGCCAGCAGCCAAGATAGGTACGGGGGAACGTACAATGAGCAGTTCTTC
CASSQDRYGGTYNEQFF
>NA|TRBJ2-1|TRBV20-1|NA
TGCAGTGCTATCGCCTATAATGAGCAGTTCTTC
CSAIAYNEQFF
>NA|TRBJ2-1|TRBV29-1|many
TGCAGCGTCGTAAGGGGGTTCAGGGAGCAGTTCTTC
CSVVRGFREQFF
>NA|TRBJ2-7|TRBV27|NA
TGTGCCAGCAGTTTTCTGGGGAATACCTACGAGCAGTACTTC
CASSFLGNTYEQYF
>NA|TRBJ2-7|TRBV27|few
TGTGCCAGCAGTTTATTTGGGGACCCCTACGAGCAGTACTTC
CASSLFGDPYEQYF
>NA|TRBJ2-1|TRBV29-1|few
TGCAGCTACCGCCCCAGGGTACCAAATGAGCAGTTCTTC
CSYRPRVPNEQFF
>NA|TRBJ2-5|TRBV6-5|once
TGTGCCGGCAGTCCCCGCCAGGGCCACGAACAGTACTTC
CAGSPRQGHEQYF
>NA|TRBJ2-4|TRBV5-1|NA
TGCGCCAGCAGCTTGGGTCTCGAGGTCAAAAACATTCAGTACTTC
CASSLGLEVKNIQYF
>TRBD1|TRBJ1-5|TRBV25-1|NA
TGTGCCAGCAGTGAACCGGGACAGTATCAGCCCCAGCATTTT
CASSEPGQYQPQHF
>NA|TRBJ2-7|TRBV5-1|NA
TGCGCCAGCAGCCATGGACTGCCAGAGGCGGAGCAGTACTTC
CASSHGLPEAEQYF
>NA|TRBJ2-5|TRBV20-1|NA
TGCAGTGCTATTTCCAGGGGGGCGAAAGAGACCCAGTACTTC
CSAISRGAKETQYF
>TRBD1|TRBJ1-2|TRBV6-2/TRBV6-3|NA
TGTGCCAGCAGTACAAGGGACAGCACTAACTATGGCTACACCTTC
CASSTRDSTNYGYTF
>TRBD1|TRBJ2-3|TRBV10-3|NA
TGTGCCATCAGTACCACAGGGGGCACAGATACGCAGTATTTT
CAISTTGGTDTQYF